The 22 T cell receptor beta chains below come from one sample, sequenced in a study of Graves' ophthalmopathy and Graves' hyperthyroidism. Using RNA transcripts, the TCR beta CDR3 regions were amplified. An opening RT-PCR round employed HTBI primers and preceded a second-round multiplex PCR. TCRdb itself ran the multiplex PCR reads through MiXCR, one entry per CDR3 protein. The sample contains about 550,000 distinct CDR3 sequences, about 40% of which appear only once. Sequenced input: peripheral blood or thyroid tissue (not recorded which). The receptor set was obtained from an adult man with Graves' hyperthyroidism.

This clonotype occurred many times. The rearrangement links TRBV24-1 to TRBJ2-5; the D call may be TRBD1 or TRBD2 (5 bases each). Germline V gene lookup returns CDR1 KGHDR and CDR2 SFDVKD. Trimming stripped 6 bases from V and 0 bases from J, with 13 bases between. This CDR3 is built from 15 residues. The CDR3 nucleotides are TGTGCCACCAGTACGGGACGCGGTAACCAAGAGACCCAGTACTTC. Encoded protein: CATSTGRGNQETQYF.

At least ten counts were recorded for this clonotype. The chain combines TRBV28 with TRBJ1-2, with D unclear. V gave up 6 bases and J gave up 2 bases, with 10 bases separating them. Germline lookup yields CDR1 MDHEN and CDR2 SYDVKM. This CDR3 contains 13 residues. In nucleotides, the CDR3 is TGTGCCAGCAGCTTGCCGGGAAACTATGGCTACACCTTC. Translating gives CASSLPGNYGYTF.

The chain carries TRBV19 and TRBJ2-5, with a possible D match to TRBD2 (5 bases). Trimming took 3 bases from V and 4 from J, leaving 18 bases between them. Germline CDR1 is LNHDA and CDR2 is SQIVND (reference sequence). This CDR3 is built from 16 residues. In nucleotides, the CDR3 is TGTGCCAGTAGTATCGGCGGACGGAGTCGGGGAGAGACCCAGTACTTC. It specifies CASSIGGRSRGETQYF.

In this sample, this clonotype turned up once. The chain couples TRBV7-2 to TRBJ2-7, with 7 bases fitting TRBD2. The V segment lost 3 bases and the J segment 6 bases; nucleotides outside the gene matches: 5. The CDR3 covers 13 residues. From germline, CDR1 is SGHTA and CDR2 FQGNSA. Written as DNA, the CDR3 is TGTGCCAGCAGCTTTGGGAGGGGAGGCGAGCAGTACTTC. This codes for CASSFGRGGEQYF.

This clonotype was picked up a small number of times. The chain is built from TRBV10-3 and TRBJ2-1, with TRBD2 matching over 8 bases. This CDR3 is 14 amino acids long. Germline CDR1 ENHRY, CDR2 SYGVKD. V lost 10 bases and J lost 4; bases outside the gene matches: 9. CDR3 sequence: CASTSGSSYNEQFF. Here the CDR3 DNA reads TGTGCCAGCACCAGCGGGAGTAGTTACAATGAGCAGTTCTTC.

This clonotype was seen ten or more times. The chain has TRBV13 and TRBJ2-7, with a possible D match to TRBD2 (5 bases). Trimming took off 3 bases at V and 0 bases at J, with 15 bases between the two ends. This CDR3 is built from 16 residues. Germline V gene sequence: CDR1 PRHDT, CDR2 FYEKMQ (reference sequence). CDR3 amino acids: CASSFNLRENSYEQYF. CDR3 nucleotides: TGTGCCAGCAGCTTCAATTTACGGGAAAACTCCTACGAGCAGTACTTC. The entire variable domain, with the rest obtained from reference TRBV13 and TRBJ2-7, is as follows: AAGVIQSPRHLIKEKRETATLKCYPIPRHDTVYWYQQGPGQDPQFLISFYEKMQSDKGSIPDRFSAQQFSDYHSELNMSSLELGDSALYFCASSFNLRENSYEQYFGPGTRLTVT.

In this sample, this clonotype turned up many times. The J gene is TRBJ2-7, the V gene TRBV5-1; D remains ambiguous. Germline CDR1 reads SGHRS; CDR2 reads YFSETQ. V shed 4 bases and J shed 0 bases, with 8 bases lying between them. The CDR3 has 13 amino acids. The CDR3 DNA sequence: TGCGCCAGCAGCCAGAGAAGCTCCTACGAGCAGTACTTC. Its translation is CASSQRSSYEQYF.

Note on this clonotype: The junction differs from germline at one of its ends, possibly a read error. CDR3 nucleotide sequence: TGCGCCAGCGCCTTAGCGGGAGCAGAGACCCAGTACTTC. Amino acid sequence: CASALAGAETQYF. The J gene is TRBJ2-5, the V gene TRBV7-8, with 9 bases matching TRBD2. This CDR3 region has 13 residues. Looked up from germline, CDR1 is SGHVS and CDR2 is FQNEAQ.

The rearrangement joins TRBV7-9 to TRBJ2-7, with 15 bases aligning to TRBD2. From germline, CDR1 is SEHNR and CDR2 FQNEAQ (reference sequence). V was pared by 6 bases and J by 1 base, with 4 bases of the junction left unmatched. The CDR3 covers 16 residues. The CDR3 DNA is TGTGCCAGCAGATCCGGGACTAGCGGGAGGTCCTACGAGCAGTACTTC. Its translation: CASRSGTSGRSYEQYF.

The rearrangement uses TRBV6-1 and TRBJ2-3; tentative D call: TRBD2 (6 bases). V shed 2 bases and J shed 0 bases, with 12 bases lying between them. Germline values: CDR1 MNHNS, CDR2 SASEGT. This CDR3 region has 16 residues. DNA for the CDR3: TGTGCCAGCAGTGAACTCCATAGCGGAAGCACAGATACGCAGTATTTT. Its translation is CASSELHSGSTDTQYF.

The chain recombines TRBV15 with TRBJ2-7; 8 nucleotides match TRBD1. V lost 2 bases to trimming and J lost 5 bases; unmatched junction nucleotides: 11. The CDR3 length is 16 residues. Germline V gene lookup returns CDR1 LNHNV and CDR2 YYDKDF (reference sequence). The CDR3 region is CATSRSRTGILDEQYF. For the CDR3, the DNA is TGTGCCACCAGCAGATCCCGGACAGGGATTTTAGACGAGCAGTACTTC.

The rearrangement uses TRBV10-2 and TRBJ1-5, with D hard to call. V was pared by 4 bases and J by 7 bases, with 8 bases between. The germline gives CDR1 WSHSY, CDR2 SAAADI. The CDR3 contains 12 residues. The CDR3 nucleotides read TGCGCCAGCAGTGGGCCGAAGCAGCCCCAGCATTTT. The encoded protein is CASSGPKQPQHF.

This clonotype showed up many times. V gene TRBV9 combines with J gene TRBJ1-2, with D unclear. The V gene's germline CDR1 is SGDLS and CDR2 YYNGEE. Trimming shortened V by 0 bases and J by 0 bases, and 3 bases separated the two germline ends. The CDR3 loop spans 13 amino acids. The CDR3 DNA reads TGTGCCAGCAGCGTAGCTACTAACTATGGCTACACCTTC. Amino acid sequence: CASSVATNYGYTF.

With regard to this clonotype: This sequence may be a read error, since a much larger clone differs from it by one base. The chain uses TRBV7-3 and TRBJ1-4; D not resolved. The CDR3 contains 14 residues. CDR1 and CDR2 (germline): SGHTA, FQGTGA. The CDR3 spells CASSSSATSEKLFF. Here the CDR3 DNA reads TGTGCCAGCAGCTCCTCGGCAACTAGTGAAAAACTGTTTTTT.

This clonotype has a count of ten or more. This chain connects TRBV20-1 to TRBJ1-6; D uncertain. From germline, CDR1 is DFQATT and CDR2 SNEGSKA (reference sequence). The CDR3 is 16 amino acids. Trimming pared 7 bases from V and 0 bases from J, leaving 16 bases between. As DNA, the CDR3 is TGCAGTGTCCCGAGCTCCGGGAGCTCCTATAATTCACCCCTCCACTTT. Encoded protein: CSVPSSGSSYNSPLHF.

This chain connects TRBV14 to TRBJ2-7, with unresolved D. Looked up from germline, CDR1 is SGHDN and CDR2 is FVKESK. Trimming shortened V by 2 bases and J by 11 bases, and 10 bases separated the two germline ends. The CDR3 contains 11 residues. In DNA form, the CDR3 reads TGTGCCAGCAGCCAAAAGAGTTTGGAGTACTTC. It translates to CASSQKSLEYF. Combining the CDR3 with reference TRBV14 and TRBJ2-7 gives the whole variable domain EAGVTQFPSHSVIEKGQTVTLRCDPISGHDNLYWYRRVMGKEIKFLLHFVKESKQDESGMPNNRFLAERTGGTYSTLKVQPAELEDSGVYFCASSQKSLEYFGPGTRLTVT.

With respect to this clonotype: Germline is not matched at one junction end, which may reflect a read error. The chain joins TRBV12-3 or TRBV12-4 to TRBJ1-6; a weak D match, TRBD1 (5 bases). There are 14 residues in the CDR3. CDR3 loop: CASSGGDPFSPPHF. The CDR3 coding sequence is TGTGCCAGCAGTGGGGGAGACCCCTTTTCACCCCCCCACTTT.

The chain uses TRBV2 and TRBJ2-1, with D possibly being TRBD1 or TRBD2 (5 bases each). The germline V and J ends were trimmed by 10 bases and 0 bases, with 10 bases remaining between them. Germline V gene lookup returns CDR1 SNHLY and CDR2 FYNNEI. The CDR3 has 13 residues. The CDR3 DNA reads TGTGCCACCGTTGGGGGCTCCTACAATGAGCAGTTCTTC. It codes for CATVGGSYNEQFF.

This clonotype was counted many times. The DNA of the CDR3 is TGTGCTAGTGGTATGTCGGGCTACGAGCAGTACTTC. This translates into CASGMSGYEQYF. V is TRBV12-5 and J is TRBJ2-7, with D hard to call. In germline, CDR1 is LGHNT, CDR2 FRNRAP. The CDR3 loop spans 12 amino acids. The V gene lost 5 bases and the J gene lost 3 bases, with 8 bases spanning the gap. Supplemented by reference TRBV12-5 and TRBJ2-7, the full variable domain reads DARVTQTPRHKVTEMGQEVTMRCQPILGHNTVFWYRQTMMQGLELLAYFRNRAPLDDSGMPKDRFSAEMPDATLATLKIQPSEPRDSAVYFCASGMSGYEQYFGPGTRLTVT.

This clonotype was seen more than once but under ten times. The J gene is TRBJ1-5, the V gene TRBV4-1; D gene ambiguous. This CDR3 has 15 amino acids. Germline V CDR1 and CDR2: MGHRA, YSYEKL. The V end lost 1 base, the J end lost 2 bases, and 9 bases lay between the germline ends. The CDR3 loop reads CASSQVRRGNQPQHF. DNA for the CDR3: TGCGCCAGCAGCCAAGTTCGACGGGGCAATCAGCCCCAGCATTTT.

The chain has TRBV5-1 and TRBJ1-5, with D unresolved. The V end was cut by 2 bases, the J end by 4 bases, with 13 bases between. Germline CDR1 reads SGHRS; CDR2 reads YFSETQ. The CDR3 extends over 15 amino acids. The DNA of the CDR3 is TGCGCCAGCAGCTTTACCCCGAACTCTAATCAGCCCCAGCATTTT. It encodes CASSFTPNSNQPQHF.

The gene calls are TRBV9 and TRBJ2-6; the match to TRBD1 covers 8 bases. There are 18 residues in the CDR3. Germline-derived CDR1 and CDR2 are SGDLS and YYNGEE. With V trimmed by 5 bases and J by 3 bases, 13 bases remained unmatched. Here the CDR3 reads CASSLLGTGELGANVLTF. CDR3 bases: TGTGCCAGCAGTTTACTTGGGACAGGAGAGCTTGGGGCCAACGTCCTGACTTTC.